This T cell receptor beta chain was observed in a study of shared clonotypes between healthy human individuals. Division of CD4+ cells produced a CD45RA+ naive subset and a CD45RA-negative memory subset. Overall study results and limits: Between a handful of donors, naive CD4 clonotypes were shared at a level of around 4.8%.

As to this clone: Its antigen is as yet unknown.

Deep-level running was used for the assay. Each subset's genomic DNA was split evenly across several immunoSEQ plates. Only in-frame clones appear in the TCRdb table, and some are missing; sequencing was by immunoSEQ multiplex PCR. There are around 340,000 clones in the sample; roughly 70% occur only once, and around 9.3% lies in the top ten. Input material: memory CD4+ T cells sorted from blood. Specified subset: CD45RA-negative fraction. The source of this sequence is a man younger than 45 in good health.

The CDR3 DNA is TGTGCCAGCAGTCAGATGAGCGGGAGTGGCAATGAGCAGTTCTTC. Its translation is CASSQMSGSGNEQFF. V gene TRBV5-6 combines with J gene TRBJ2-1; 8 nucleotides match TRBD2. The CDR3 consists of 15 residues. V shed 5 bases, J shed 6 bases, and the junction held 10 bases outside the gene matches. In germline, CDR1 is SGHDT, CDR2 YYEEEE.